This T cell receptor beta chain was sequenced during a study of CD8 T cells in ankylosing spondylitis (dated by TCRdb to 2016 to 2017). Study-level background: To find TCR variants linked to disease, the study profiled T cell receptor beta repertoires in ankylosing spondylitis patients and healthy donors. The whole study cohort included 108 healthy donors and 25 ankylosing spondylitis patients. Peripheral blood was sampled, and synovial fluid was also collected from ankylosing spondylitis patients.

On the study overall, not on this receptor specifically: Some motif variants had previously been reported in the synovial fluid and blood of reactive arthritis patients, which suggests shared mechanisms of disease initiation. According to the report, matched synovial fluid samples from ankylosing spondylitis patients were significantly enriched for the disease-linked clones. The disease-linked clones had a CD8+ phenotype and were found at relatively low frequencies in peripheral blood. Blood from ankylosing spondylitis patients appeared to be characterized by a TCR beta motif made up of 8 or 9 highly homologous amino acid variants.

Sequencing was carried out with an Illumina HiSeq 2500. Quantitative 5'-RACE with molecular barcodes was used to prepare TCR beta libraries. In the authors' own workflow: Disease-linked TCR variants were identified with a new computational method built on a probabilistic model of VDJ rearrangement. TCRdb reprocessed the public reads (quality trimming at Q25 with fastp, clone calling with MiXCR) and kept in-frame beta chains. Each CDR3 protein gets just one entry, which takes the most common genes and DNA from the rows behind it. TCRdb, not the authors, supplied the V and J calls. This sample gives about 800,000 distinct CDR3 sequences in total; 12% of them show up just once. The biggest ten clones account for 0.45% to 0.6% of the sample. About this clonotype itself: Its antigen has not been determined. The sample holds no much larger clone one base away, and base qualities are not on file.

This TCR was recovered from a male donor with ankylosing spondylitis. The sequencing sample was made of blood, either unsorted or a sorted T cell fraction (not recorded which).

The DNA sequence is as follows: TGTGCCAGCAGCCCCCGACCTACCGGGGCGAAAGAGACCCAGTACTTC. The resulting protein is CASSPRPTGAKETQYF. This chain is built from TRBV5-5 and TRBJ2-5, with the D call perhaps TRBD1 or TRBD2, as 5 bases match in each case. From the germline V gene (reference sequence), CDR1 is SGHKS and CDR2 is YYEKEE. At the junction V is shortened by 4 bases and J by 3 bases, with 19 bases in between. Reading from cysteine to phenylalanine, the CDR3 counts 16 amino acids. Kept here is only the CDR3 DNA, which spans 48 bases and is read in frame from base 1. Reference TRBV5-5 and TRBJ2-5 proteins supply the regions before and after the CDR3; the full variable domain is: DAGVTQSPTHLIKTRGQQVTLRCSPISGHKSVSWYQQVLGQGPQFIFQYYEKEERGRGNFPDRFSARQFPNYSSELNVNALLLGDSALYLCASSPRPTGAKETQYFGPGTRLLVL.